This TCR beta chain emerged from a study of cytotoxic CD8 clonotypes in ibrutinib-treated CLL. Study-wide context: Response sampling came at median roughly 11 months of treatment, ranging about 6 to 36 months.

The CDR3 loop spans 18 amino acids. Trimming stripped 3 bases from V and 4 bases from J, with 21 bases between. Germline V gives CDR1 ENHRY, CDR2 SYGVKD. Investigators sought sequencing depths of between 1 in 200,000 and 1 in 1 million T cells. TCRdb's copy holds only in-frame clones and misses some; the assay was immunoSEQ multiplex PCR. Here the sample spans about 60,000 clones, 55% to 65% being singletons. This clonotype was obtained from a human donor with chronic lymphocytic leukemia. The source was PBMCs, collected after 24 months of ibrutinib treatment. The chain is built from TRBV10-3 and TRBJ2-2; no clear D gene. The CDR3 DNA reads as TGTGCCATCAGTGAAGGGTACCTCACCACTTCTATCACCGGGGAGCTGTTTTTT. The encoded protein is CAISEGYLTTSITGELFF.